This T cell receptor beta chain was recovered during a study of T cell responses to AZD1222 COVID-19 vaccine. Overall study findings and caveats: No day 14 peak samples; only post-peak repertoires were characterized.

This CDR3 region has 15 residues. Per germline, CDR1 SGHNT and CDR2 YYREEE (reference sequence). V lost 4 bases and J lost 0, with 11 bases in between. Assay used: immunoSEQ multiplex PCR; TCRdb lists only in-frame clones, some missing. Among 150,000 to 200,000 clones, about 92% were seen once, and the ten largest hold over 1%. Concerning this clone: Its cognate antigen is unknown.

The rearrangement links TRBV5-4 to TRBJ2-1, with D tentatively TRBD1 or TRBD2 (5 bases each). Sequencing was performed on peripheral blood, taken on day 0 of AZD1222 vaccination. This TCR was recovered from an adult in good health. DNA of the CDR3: TGTGCCAGCAGCAAACGGGGCGGCTCCTACAATGAGCAGTTCTTC. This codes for CASSKRGGSYNEQFF. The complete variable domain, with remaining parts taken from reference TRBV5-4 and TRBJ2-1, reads ETGVTQSPTHLIKTRGQQVTLRCSSQSGHNTVSWYQQALGQGPQFIFQYYREEENGRGNFPPRFSGLQFPNYSSELNVNALELDDSALYLCASSKRGGSYNEQFFGPGTRLTVL.